This is a list of T cell receptor beta chains from one sample in a study of blood T cells in healthy people across ages. MiXCR, run by TCRdb on the 5' RACE reads, gives a single entry per CDR3 protein. This table holds about 1.1 million distinct CDR3 sequences, 35% to 40% found once. Sequenced material: blood. These receptor sequences come from a man younger than 30 in good health. Both conserved end residues are part of each CDR3.

v_gene	CDR3aa
TRBV18	CASSMASLQETQYF
TRBV29-1	CSVEVDQDEQYF
TRBV20-1	CSARDSYEQYF
TRBV6-2/TRBV6-3	CASSYLDWNTEAFF
TRBV10-3	CAISAGQDRNSPLHF
TRBV2	CASSEDRGASTEAFF
TRBV5-1	CASSLAGTSVPETQYF
TRBV25-1	CASSGTLYTGELFF
TRBV7-9	CASSTTGVEQYF
TRBV25-1	CASSPSGGGSQPQHF
TRBV3-1	CASSHRDRGRGKQFF
TRBV5-1	CASSHPAGTDGYTF
TRBV14	CASSQATQGVAEAFF
TRBV24-1	CATSDSRTDYYNEQFF
TRBV6-2/TRBV6-3	CASSYSVQGGYEQYF
TRBV7-2	CASNLGETQYF
TRBV12-3/TRBV12-4	CASSLVRGKTGNTIYF
TRBV27	CASSRGKTSTDTQYF
TRBV11-2	CASSPSGGFYGYTF
TRBV20-1	CSAPSPRRVQETQYF
TRBV20-1	CSAPRNADEQFF
TRBV4-3	CASSPSLAGRSYNEQFF
TRBV6-1	CASSEHTGHSGYGYTF
TRBV27	CASSPPRNREADEQYF
TRBV5-1	CASSLGVALGPEKTQFF
TRBV4-2	CASSQVKTSSYNEQFF
TRBV12-3/TRBV12-4	CASKLGGLQPQHF
TRBV3-1	CASSQDPTYEQYF
TRBV4-2	CASSHSVGPTSTGELFF
TRBV10-3	CAISERQGQGNTEAFF
TRBV4-3	CASSQDSGQSSCNEQFF
TRBV5-1	CASRFPGDGELFF
TRBV20-1	CSANWGEKLFF
TRBV5-1	CASSFQSGNTEAFF
TRBV10-3	CATVQTDTQYF
TRBV7-9	CASRKSGSYNSPLHF
TRBV5-1	CASSRDRDRGRLLAGELFF
TRBV9	CASSVGASGGFDDTQYF
TRBV27	CASSLSAGLNYGYTF
TRBV5-1	CASSFAADYNEQFF
TRBV7-9	CASSLATGGDEKLFF
TRBV20-1	CSASTSGGRNEQFF
TRBV3-1	CASSPHGPNEQFF
TRBV6-2/TRBV6-3	CASSYSKRGNYGYTF
TRBV5-1	CASSRRAAANEKLFF
TRBV9	CASSVAPGVDQPQHF
TRBV2	CASTRDREYISTDTQYF
TRBV24-1	CATSDARDSKETQYF
TRBV3-1	CASSQERQGLDTQYF
TRBV2	CASRTSSYNEQFF
TRBV5-1	CASSLISSPFSGEQFF
TRBV12-3/TRBV12-4	CASSPSVDDLSNGYTF
TRBV4-3	CASSQHLSRGLDTRYF
TRBV20-1	CSARGGKSSYEQYF
TRBV7-3	CASSPGSGTANEQFF
TRBV5-1	CASSLAGGGASYNEQFF
TRBV6-6	CASTDIQETQYF
TRBV20-1	CSAAHRMGIYNEQFF
TRBV29-1	CSILGETISEAFF
TRBV11-1	CASSLGQKADTQYF